Below, one T cell receptor (beta chain) is given with its context. This sample is drawn from a study of blood T cell repertoires in COVID-19. The V gene lost 2 bases and the J gene lost 5 bases, with 9 bases spanning the gap. Germline V gene lookup returns CDR1 MNHEY and CDR2 SVGEGT. The CDR3 contains 13 residues. The repertoire was sequenced with immunoSEQ multiplex PCR; TCRdb's copy has only in-frame clones and lacks some. Found here are roughly 18,000 clones, roughly 80% of them singletons; the top ten hold approximately 10%. The chain carries TRBV6-2 or TRBV6-3 and TRBJ1-2; D is possibly TRBD1 (6 bases). This receptor was obtained from a man older than 75 with acute or convalescent COVID-19. Sequencing was carried out using peripheral blood. The CDR3 DNA is TGTGCCAGCAGTTACCCAGGGACATATGGCTACACCTTC. It yields the protein CASSYPGTYGYTF.